Listed below are T cell receptor beta chains from one sample, sequenced in a study of T cells in Graves' hyperthyroidism and ophthalmopathy. One entry per CDR3 protein results from TCRdb running MiXCR on the multiplex PCR reads. The table shows about 840,000 distinct CDR3 sequences, with more than 30% occurring only once. Sequences were obtained from blood. The receptors here all came from a man aged 18 to 29 with Graves' hyperthyroidism. CDR3s include the opening cysteine and the closing phenylalanine or tryptophan. D genes are given only for firm matches. A clone size is listed for some rows: how often the clone was seen (once, few, many), or a class if it is expanded.

D,J,size,V,DNA,CDR3
TRBD1,TRBJ1-1,many,TRBV2,TGTGCCAGCAGTCAGGGGGTGAACAGGGTATTGGACACTGAAGCTTTCTTT,CASSQGVNRVLDTEAFF
.,TRBJ2-2,.,TRBV12-3/TRBV12-4,TGTGCCAGCAGAAGGAGTAGGGGGACGAACACCGGGGAGCTGTTTTTT,CASRRSRGTNTGELFF
TRBD1,TRBJ1-1,few,TRBV11-3,TGTGCCAGCAGCCTTGGGACAGGGAGTGACACTGAAGCTTTCTTT,CASSLGTGSDTEAFF
TRBD2,TRBJ2-6,few,TRBV12-3/TRBV12-4,TGTGCCAGCAGCTCCACCCTAGCGGGCGGGGCCAACGTCCTGACTTTC,CASSSTLAGGANVLTF
TRBD1,TRBJ2-7,.,TRBV5-1,TGCGCCAGCAGGGGGACAGGCTACTACGAGCAGTACTTC,CASRGTGYYEQYF
.,TRBJ2-3,.,TRBV29-1,TGCAGCGTTGAGGGATGGGGGTTAGGGGATACGCAGTATTTT,CSVEGWGLGDTQYF
.,TRBJ2-6,.,TRBV6-5,TGTGCCAGCCAGGGGACTGCGAACACTGAAGCTTTC,CASQGTANTEAF
TRBD1,TRBJ1-1,.,TRBV29-1,TGCAGCTCCCTAACAGGGGGGAACACTGAAGCTTTCTTT,CSSLTGGNTEAFF
.,TRBJ1-1,.,TRBV20-1,TGCAGTGCTAAACGACAGACAGTTCGACACACTGAAGCTTTCTTT,CSAKRQTVRHTEAFF
.,TRBJ2-2,many,TRBV10-3,TGTGCCATCAGAAGGGGGTCCGGGGAGCTGTTTTTT,CAIRRGSGELFF
.,TRBJ1-1,many,TRBV2,TGTGCCAGCAGTGAAGAAGCCCAGGTGGCTTTCTTT,CASSEEAQVAFF
TRBD1,TRBJ2-7,.,TRBV25-1,TGTGCCAGCAGCCCGACAGCCGGGACAGGGAAGGGCGAGCAGTACTTC,CASSPTAGTGKGEQYF
TRBD1,TRBJ2-5,few,TRBV7-9,TGTGCCAGCAGCCCCGGGACAGGATTATCTATGTCCTCGTACTTC,CASSPGTGLSMSSYF